This T cell receptor (beta chain) was sequenced during a study of blood T cell repertoires in COVID-19. At the level of the study: The United States, Italy and Spain provided the acute and convalescent COVID-19 samples.

Germline CDR1 is MDHEN and CDR2 is SYDVKM. CDR3 length equals 12 residues. Trimming stripped 6 bases from V and 4 bases from J, with 9 bases between. Here immunoSEQ multiplex PCR was the method, and the copy in TCRdb shows in-frame clones only, minus some. This table holds 95,000 to 150,000 clones, around 82% found once. This receptor was obtained from a man older than 75 with active or convalescent COVID-19. V usage is TRBV28 and J usage is TRBJ1-2, with a possible D match to TRBD1 (6 bases). Material: peripheral blood. The CDR3 reads CASRTGLYGYTF. CDR3 coding DNA: TGTGCCAGCAGGACAGGTCTCTATGGCTACACCTTC.